This is a list of T cell receptor beta chains from one sample in a study of beta chain features in type 1 diabetes. Here immunoSEQ multiplex PCR was the method, and the copy in TCRdb shows in-frame clones only, minus some. This sample has about 240,000 clones; around a quarter occur once, and the top ten carry roughly 4%. Sequencing was done on a sample of central memory CD4+ T cells from blood. The source is a man aged 25 to 40 in good health. Each CDR3 is given with its conserved first and last residue. The D gene is left open where the match is weak. Only part of the rows carry a size: once, few, many, or a class if the clone is expanded.

- TRBJ1-1 few TRBV19 TGTGCCAGTACCCGGACCTTGGGCACTGAAGCTTTCTTT CASTRTLGTEAFF
- TRBJ1-1 few TRBV28 TGTGCCAGCAGTTGGGGACTCAGGAAGAGCAACACTGAAGCTTTCTTT CASSWGLRKSNTEAFF
- TRBJ1-1 - TRBV18 TGTGCCAGCTCACCCCAGGGGAACACTGAAGCTTTCTTT CASSPQGNTEAFF
- TRBJ2-5 few TRBV10-1 TGCGCCAGCAGCGGGATGACCGAGACCCAGTACTTC CASSGMTETQYF
- TRBJ1-4 few TRBV11-2 TGTGCCAGCAGCCTGTACAGACTTACAAATGAAAAACTGTTTTTT CASSLYRLTNEKLFF
- TRBJ1-5 - TRBV10-3 TGTGCCATCCAAGATTACAATCAGCCCCAGCATTTT CAIQDYNQPQHF
- TRBJ2-3 few TRBV7-2 TGTGCCAGCAGCGGACGGACAACTAGCACAGATACGCAGTATTTT CASSGRTTSTDTQYF
- TRBJ1-5 few TRBV7-9 TGTGCCAGCAGCTTAGAGGGCCGGGGGTATCAGCCCCAGCATTTT CASSLEGRGYQPQHF
- TRBJ2-3 - TRBV4-1 TGCGCCAGCAGCCAAAGATTATCAGATACGCAGTATTTT CASSQRLSDTQYF
- TRBJ1-2 - TRBV20-1 TGCAGTGCTAGGCCCGGGTATGGCTACACCTTC CSARPGYGYTF
TRBD2 TRBJ2-7 - TRBV7-2 TGTGCCAGCAGCAAGACTAGCGGCTCCTACGAGCAGTACTTC CASSKTSGSYEQYF